These 24 T cell receptor beta chains were sequenced from one sample in a study of shared clonotypes between healthy human individuals. Sequenced by immunoSEQ multiplex PCR; TCRdb stores in-frame clones only, minus some. The sample gives some 1,600,000 clones, 95% to 99% of which show up once; about 0.45% is in the top ten. The sequencing sample was made of naive CD4+ T cells sorted from blood. Stated subset: CD45RA+ positively selected. Receptors were obtained from a man aged 30 to 39 in good health.

J is TRBJ2-5 and V is TRBV7-9; 9 bases match TRBD2. The V gene end was trimmed by 3 bases and the J gene end by 10 bases; junction bases not matched to a gene: 9. Germline CDR1 SEHNR, CDR2 FQNEAQ (reference sequence). The CDR3 contains 14 residues. The CDR3 spells CASSFLLAGWGQYF. The CDR3 nucleotides are TGTGCCAGCAGCTTTCTGCTAGCGGGATGGGGCCAGTACTTC.

The chain uses TRBV15 and TRBJ1-1, with unresolved D. The V end lost 0 bases, the J end lost 0 bases, and 8 bases lay between the germline ends. Germline loops: CDR1 LNHNV, CDR2 YYDKDF (reference sequence). The CDR3 is made up of 15 amino acids. The CDR3 protein is CATSRDWQLNTEAFF. CDR3 DNA sequence: TGTGCCACCAGCAGAGATTGGCAGTTGAACACTGAAGCTTTCTTT. The variable domain in full, with the rest retrieved from reference TRBV15 and TRBJ1-1, is DAMVIQNPRYQVTQFGKPVTLSCSQTLNHNVMYWYQQKSSQAPKLLFHYYDKDFNNEADTPDNFQSRRPNTSFCFLDIRSPGLGDTAMYLCATSRDWQLNTEAFFGQGTRLTVV.

The J gene is TRBJ2-7, the V gene TRBV6-1; 7 bases map to TRBD2. The germline V gene has CDR1 MNHNS and CDR2 SASEGT. The ends lost 9 bases at V and 4 bases at J; junction bases unmatched: 9. The CDR3 extends over 13 amino acids. CDR3 bases: TGTGCCAGTCGCGGGACTACCGCTTACGAGCAGTACTTC. Its translation: CASRGTTAYEQYF.

The genes are TRBV5-6 and TRBJ2-6; a weak D match, TRBD1 (7 bases). Germline assignment: CDR1 SGHDT and CDR2 YYEEEE. The CDR3 contains 13 residues. V was clipped by 4 bases and J by 11 bases, with 13 bases between them. The CDR3 DNA reads as TGTGCCAGCAGCCTGGTCAGGGGGGACGTCCTGACTTTC. It specifies CASSLVRGDVLTF.

Comment on this clone: The same CDR3 can be traced to other DNA sequences in this sample. V and J are TRBV7-3 and TRBJ2-3; D not certain. In germline, CDR1 is SGHTA, CDR2 FQGTGA. The CDR3 spans 14 residues. The V and J ends lost 3 bases and 0 bases respectively, with 7 bases between them. The CDR3 nucleotides are TGTGCCAGCAGCTTGTCTGGTAGCACAGATACGCAGTATTTT. Translating it yields CASSLSGSTDTQYF.

The chain carries TRBV19 and TRBJ2-5; 13 nucleotides agree with TRBD2. The CDR3 is made up of 15 amino acids. The J segment lost 4 bases and the V segment lost 4 bases, leaving 3 bases of the junction unmatched. Germline V gene sequence: CDR1 LNHDA, CDR2 SQIVND (reference sequence). The CDR3 nucleotides read TGTGCCAGTAGTACGAGGACTAGCGGGAGAGAGACCCAGTACTTC. Its translation: CASSTRTSGRETQYF. Supplemented by reference TRBV19 and TRBJ2-5, the full variable domain reads DGGITQSPKYLFRKEGQNVTLSCEQNLNHDAMYWYRQDPGQGLRLIYYSQIVNDFQKGDIAEGYSVSREKKESFPLTVTSAQKNPTAFYLCASSTRTSGRETQYFGPGTRLLVL.

J is TRBJ1-3 and V is TRBV25-1; D is possibly TRBD1 (5 bases). The germline V gene has CDR1 MGHDK and CDR2 SYGVNS. V was cut by 3 bases and J by 0 bases, with 18 bases left in between. The length of the CDR3 is 18 residues. The CDR3 loop is CASSEVFREPSSGNTIYF. CDR3 sequence (DNA): TGTGCCAGCAGTGAGGTTTTCAGGGAGCCTAGCTCTGGAAACACCATATATTTT. The whole variable domain, filled in from reference TRBV25-1 and TRBJ1-3, reads EADIYQTPRYLVIGTGKKITLECSQTMGHDKMYWYQQDPGMELHLIHYSYGVNSTEKGDLSSESTVSRIRTEHFPLTLESARPSHTSQYLCASSEVFREPSSGNTIYFGEGSWLTVV.

The rearrangement uses TRBV5-1 and TRBJ2-7; D is perhaps TRBD1 (6 bases). This CDR3 contains 13 residues. Germline loops: CDR1 SGHRS, CDR2 YFSETQ. V was shortened by 4 bases and J by 9 bases, with 17 bases between the two germline ends. The CDR3 here is CASSDRQELGQYF. CDR3 DNA: TGCGCCAGCAGCGACAGACAGGAGCTGGGGCAGTACTTC.

In its sample, this clone was seen once. The chain is built from TRBV7-9 and TRBJ2-3; D tentatively reads TRBD1 or TRBD2 (5 bases each). The CDR3 has 13 amino acids. Germline V lookup: CDR1 SEHNR, CDR2 FQNEAQ (reference sequence). V was pared by 5 bases and J by 4 bases, with 10 bases between. CDR3 loop: CASSLMGADTQYF. CDR3 DNA sequence: TGTGCCAGCAGCCTTATGGGGGCAGATACGCAGTATTTT. Full variable domain (remainder filled in from reference TRBV7-9 and TRBJ2-3): DTGVSQNPRHKITKRGQNVTFRCDPISEHNRLYWYRQTLGQGPEFLTYFQNEAQLEKSRLLSDRFSAERPKGSFSTLEIQRTEQGDSAMYLCASSLMGADTQYFGPGTRLTVL.

The chain combines TRBV5-1 with TRBJ2-2, with unresolved D. This CDR3 comprises 12 residues. CDR1 and CDR2 from the germline V gene are SGHRS and YFSETQ. The V end was cut by 4 bases, the J end by 4 bases, with 5 bases between. The CDR3 sequence is CASSEPTGELFF. CDR3 nucleotides: TGCGCCAGCAGCGAGCCCACCGGGGAGCTGTTTTTT.

V gene TRBV5-1 combines with J gene TRBJ2-1; 7 bases map to TRBD1. V trimming: 3 bases; J trimming: 0 bases; junction bases outside the gene matches: 3. Per germline, CDR1 SGHRS and CDR2 YFSETQ. The length of the CDR3 is 15 residues. The CDR3 region has the DNA TGCGCCAGCAGCTACCGACAGGGCTCCTACAATGAGCAGTTCTTC. This sequence encodes CASSYRQGSYNEQFF.

This chain links TRBV4-3 with TRBJ2-7; 12 bases map to TRBD2. This CDR3 has 18 amino acids. V dropped 0 bases and J dropped 3; count of bases not matched to a gene: 9. CDR1 and CDR2 from the germline V gene are LGHNA and YSLEER. CDR3 nucleotide sequence: TGCGCCAGCAGCCAAGAAGGACTAGCGGGACCCTTTAGCTACGAGCAGTACTTC. The encoded protein is CASSQEGLAGPFSYEQYF.

The chain links TRBV29-1 to TRBJ1-1; unclear D gene. V was shortened by 6 bases and J by 6 bases, with 17 bases between the two germline ends. The CDR3 runs to 13 residues. In germline, CDR1 is SQVTM, CDR2 ANQGSEA. The CDR3 is CSVSKEARSEAFF. The DNA for the CDR3 is TGCAGCGTGTCGAAGGAGGCCCGGTCTGAAGCTTTCTTT.

This chain uses TRBV7-6 with TRBJ1-2; D is uncertain. V was cut by 5 bases and J by 4 bases, with 11 bases left in between. Germline V gene data show CDR1 as SGHVS and CDR2 as FNYEAQ. The CDR3 has 13 residues. The CDR3 nucleotides read TGTGCCAGCAGCCAAAGTTACGCCTATGGCTACACCTTC. This translates into CASSQSYAYGYTF.

The rearrangement links TRBV6-6 to TRBJ1-5; D might be TRBD1 (6 bases). Germline V CDR1 and CDR2: MNHNY, SVGAGI (reference sequence). Trimming stripped 8 bases from V and 11 bases from J, with 19 bases between. The CDR3 totals 13 residues. DNA of the CDR3: TGTGCCAGCCGCAGACAGGCCTACCTAACCCAGCATTTT. Translated: CASRRQAYLTQHF.

The chain combines TRBV2 with TRBJ2-2; no clear D gene. CDR1 and CDR2 from the germline V gene are SNHLY and FYNNEI. The CDR3 runs to 14 residues. V shed 2 bases and J shed 3 bases, with 7 bases lying between them. The CDR3 sequence is CASSESAYTGELFF. The CDR3 nucleotides read TGTGCCAGCAGTGAATCGGCCTACACCGGGGAGCTGTTTTTT.

V is TRBV10-3 and J is TRBJ1-1; TRBD1 aligns across 12 bases. With 8 bases clipped from V and 1 base from J, the junction kept 8 bases outside the gene matches. This CDR3 has 16 amino acids. The germline V gene has CDR1 ENHRY and CDR2 SYGVKD. This CDR3 is CAIGTGGVLTNTEAFF. The CDR3 nucleotides are TGTGCCATCGGGACAGGGGGCGTCCTGACGAACACTGAAGCTTTCTTT.

This chain connects TRBV5-8 to TRBJ2-3; D is ambiguous. Deletions cut 2 bases from V and 6 bases from J, with 7 bases between. From germline, CDR1 is SGHTS and CDR2 YDEGEE. CDR3 size: 12 residues. This CDR3 is CASSFRLDTQYF. In nucleotides, the CDR3 is TGTGCCAGCAGCTTTAGGTTGGATACGCAGTATTTT. Supplemented by reference TRBV5-8 and TRBJ2-3, the full variable domain reads EAGVTQSPTHLIKTRGQQATLRCSPISGHTSVYWYQQALGLGLQFLLWYDEGEERNRGNFPPRFSGRQFPNYSSELNVNALELEDSALYLCASSFRLDTQYFGPGTRLTVL.

V is TRBV18 and J is TRBJ2-1; 9 nucleotides line up with TRBD2. V trimming: 3 bases; J trimming: 3 bases; junction bases outside the gene matches: 15. From germline, CDR1 is KGHSH and CDR2 LQKENI. The CDR3 covers 19 residues. Here the CDR3 reads CASSPDRTGTSRIYNEQFF. DNA of the CDR3: TGTGCCAGCTCACCGGATCGAACGGGGACTAGCCGAATCTACAATGAGCAGTTCTTC.

The chain recombines TRBV7-2 with TRBJ2-3; D not resolved. Germline values: CDR1 SGHTA, CDR2 FQGNSA. Trimming took 2 bases from V and 2 from J, leaving 8 bases between them. CDR3 length: 14 residues. CDR3 amino acids: CASSLRPNTDTQYF. The CDR3 DNA reads TGTGCCAGCAGCTTAAGGCCGAACACAGATACGCAGTATTTT.

The chain carries TRBV28 and TRBJ2-5, with 8 bases lining up with TRBD1. The CDR3 has 15 residues. From germline, CDR1 is MDHEN and CDR2 SYDVKM. Unmatched junction bases numbered 7, after V lost 3 bases and J lost 4 bases. The CDR3 here is CASSFPGQGGETQYF. DNA of the CDR3: TGTGCCAGCAGTTTCCCCGGACAGGGTGGAGAGACCCAGTACTTC.

In DNA, the CDR3 is TGCGCCAGCAGTGAGTCCCGGACAGTCCAAGAGACCCAGTACTTC. The encoded protein is CASSESRTVQETQYF. V is TRBV10-1 and J is TRBJ2-5; D may be TRBD1 (6 bases). Germline CDR1 and CDR2: WNHNN and SYGVQD (reference sequence). The V end was cut by 0 bases, the J end by 1 base, with 9 bases between. The CDR3 is 15 amino acids.

The gene calls are TRBV2 and TRBJ2-5; 10 nucleotides match TRBD2. V lost 8 bases and J lost 4; bases outside the gene matches: 7. Germline CDR1 SNHLY, CDR2 FYNNEI. The CDR3 sequence is 14 residues long. Written as DNA, the CDR3 is TGTGCCAGCGGCAAGATAGCGGGAGGAGAGACCCAGTACTTC. This codes for CASGKIAGGETQYF.

This chain links TRBV19 with TRBJ2-7; TRBD1 is a possible D gene (6 bases). Looked up from germline, CDR1 is LNHDA and CDR2 is SQIVND (reference sequence). V was clipped by 4 bases and J by 2 bases, with 18 bases between them. The CDR3 has 16 residues. This CDR3 reads CASSTELGQSTYEQYF. CDR3 coding DNA: TGTGCCAGTAGTACTGAGCTAGGACAGTCTACCTACGAGCAGTACTTC.